Each of the 20 T cell receptor beta chains below was sequenced from the same sample in a study of shared clonotypes between healthy human individuals. Repertoires were generated with immunoSEQ multiplex PCR, while TCRdb's copy carries only in-frame clones and drops some. This sample has about 1.1 million clones, with approximately 78% found just once. The sample taken for sequencing was memory CD4+ T cells from PBMCs. The subset: CD45RA-negative fraction. Receptors originate from a man between 18 and 35 years old in good health. Some clones in this sample may be carry-over from other donors' samples.

This clone was observed a handful of times. The rearrangement joins TRBV29-1 to TRBJ1-1; D is undetermined. The CDR3 loop spans 11 amino acids. CDR1 is SQVTM, CDR2 ANQGSEA, per germline. Trimming cost V 5 bases and J 4 bases, with 8 bases left between them. The CDR3 spells CSVCRSTEAFF. The CDR3 region has the DNA TGCAGCGTTTGCAGGAGCACTGAAGCTTTCTTT.

This rearrangement joins TRBV7-9 to TRBJ1-2, with D hard to call. CDR1 is SEHNR, CDR2 FQNEAQ, per germline (reference sequence). CDR3 length: 15 amino acids. V was pared by 3 bases and J by 1 base, with 12 bases between. Here the CDR3 DNA reads TGTGCCAGCAGCTTCATGGGTAGGGTTAACTATGGCTACACCTTC. It encodes CASSFMGRVNYGYTF.

The J gene is TRBJ2-1, the V gene TRBV28, with D tentatively TRBD2 (6 bases). Germline assignment: CDR1 MDHEN and CDR2 SYDVKM. Between the trimmed V and J ends, which lost 3 bases and 8 bases, there was a span of 14 bases. CDR3 length: 14 amino acids. CDR3 nucleotides: TGTGCCAGCAGTTTGCCAGGGACTCTGGATGAGCAGTTCTTC. This codes for CASSLPGTLDEQFF.

J is TRBJ2-2 and V is TRBV18; possibly TRBD2 for D (5 bases). With 1 base removed from V and 4 bases from J, the gap between germline ends came to 13 bases. The CDR3 has 16 amino acids. CDR1 is KGHSH and CDR2 is LQKENI in the germline V gene. CDR3 nucleotide sequence: TGTGCCAGCTCACCACGAGAGCGGTCGGGCACCGGGGAGCTGTTTTTT. This gives the protein CASSPRERSGTGELFF.

In DNA form, the CDR3 reads TGTGCCAGCAGCGTAGATCACAGTTGGGGCACTGAAGCTTTCTTT. Protein sequence: CASSVDHSWGTEAFF. The rearrangement uses TRBV9 and TRBJ1-1; D remains ambiguous. CDR3 length: 15 amino acids. The V gene lost 0 bases and the J gene lost 4 bases, with 13 bases spanning the gap. Germline V gene sequence: CDR1 SGDLS, CDR2 YYNGEE.

The chain links TRBV19 to TRBJ1-5; D is unclear. Per the germline V gene, CDR1 is LNHDA and CDR2 is SQIVND (reference sequence). The CDR3 loop spans 15 amino acids. Trimming took 1 base from V and 3 from J, leaving 10 bases between them. The CDR3, as DNA: TGTGCCAGTAGTATAGCGGGGAGATTCAATCAGCCCCAGCATTTT. Translated, it gives CASSIAGRFNQPQHF.

V and J are TRBV29-1 and TRBJ1-3, with D tentatively TRBD1 (5 bases). Germline lookup yields CDR1 SQVTM and CDR2 ANQGSEA. V lost 8 bases and J 4 bases, leaving 15 bases between the germline ends. This CDR3 has 13 amino acids. The CDR3 region has the DNA TGCAGCCACTCGGCAGGGCTGGGAAACACCATATATTTT. Translation: CSHSAGLGNTIYF. The complete variable domain, with remaining parts taken from reference TRBV29-1 and TRBJ1-3, reads SAVISQKPSRDICQRGTSLTIQCQVDSQVTMMFWYRQQPGQSLTLIATANQGSEATYESGFVIDKFPISRPNLTFSTLTVSNMSPEDSSIYLCSHSAGLGNTIYFGEGSWLTVV.

The V and J genes are TRBV27 and TRBJ2-1; 9 bases are shared with TRBD1. Germline V lookup: CDR1 MNHEY, CDR2 SMNVEV (reference sequence). This CDR3 is built from 15 residues. The V segment lost 5 bases and the J segment 6 bases; nucleotides outside the gene matches: 8. This CDR3 is CASSTRTGVGNEQFF. The CDR3 region has the DNA TGTGCCAGCAGTACGCGGACAGGGGTGGGCAATGAGCAGTTCTTC.

The V gene is TRBV13, the J gene TRBJ2-2, with 8 bases fitting TRBD2. The CDR3 has 19 amino acids. CDR1 PRHDT and CDR2 FYEKMQ come from the germline V gene (reference sequence). The junction had 16 bases not matched to a gene; V was cut back by 2 bases and J by 5 bases. The CDR3, as DNA: TGTGCCAGCAGCTTAAATTATCGGATGGAACTAGCGGAAACCGGGGAGCTGTTTTTT. Its translation: CASSLNYRMELAETGELFF.

As for this clone: The same CDR3 can be traced to other DNA sequences in this sample. The CDR3 sequence is CASSSAGSAGTAHGYTF. CDR3 nucleotide sequence: TGTGCCAGCAGTTCGGCCGGATCGGCAGGGACGGCCCATGGCTACACCTTC. The rearrangement uses TRBV27 and TRBJ1-2, with D perhaps TRBD1 (5 bases). The CDR3 spans 17 residues. Trimming removed 4 bases at V and 6 bases at J, with 24 bases between. The V gene's germline CDR1 is MNHEY and CDR2 SMNVEV (reference sequence).

This clone appeared a single time. This chain uses TRBV5-4 with TRBJ2-7, with 12 bases matching TRBD2. Germline CDR1 SGHNT, CDR2 YYREEE (reference sequence). This CDR3 spans 15 amino acids. V lost 4 bases to trimming and J lost 5 bases; unmatched junction nucleotides: 7. The CDR3 nucleotides are TGTGCCAGCAGCCCACCCGGACTAGCGGGAAACGAGCAGTACTTC. Its protein product is CASSPPGLAGNEQYF.

The rearrangement links TRBV7-9 to TRBJ1-3, with D unclear. Trimming pared 2 bases from V and 7 bases from J, leaving 3 bases between. Germline-derived CDR1 and CDR2 are SEHNR and FQNEAQ (reference sequence). CDR3 length equals 11 residues. CDR3 nucleotides: TGTGCCAGCAGCTTAACTAACACCATATATTTT. It translates to CASSLTNTIYF.

This chain links TRBV6-5 with TRBJ2-7; D is undetermined. The CDR3 totals 12 residues. The ends were cut back, 0 bases at V and 2 bases at J, with 2 bases in the middle. Germline V lookup: CDR1 MNHEY, CDR2 SVGAGI. CDR3 bases: TGTGCCAGCAGTTACTCCCCCTACGAGCAGTACTTC. Protein: CASSYSPYEQYF.

The chain carries TRBV29-1 and TRBJ1-2; tentatively, D is TRBD1 (6 bases). The germline CDR1 and CDR2 sequences are SQVTM and ANQGSEA. V was pared by 0 bases and J by 4 bases, with 15 bases between. This CDR3 contains 15 residues. CDR3 amino acids: CSVEDRWGASYGYTF. In DNA form, the CDR3 reads TGCAGCGTTGAAGATCGTTGGGGGGCCTCCTATGGCTACACCTTC.

The chain joins TRBV7-8 to TRBJ1-1, with D tentatively TRBD1 (6 bases). This CDR3 region has 14 residues. The V gene lost 3 bases and the J gene lost 5 bases, with 13 bases spanning the gap. Per the germline V gene, CDR1 is SGHVS and CDR2 is FQNEAQ. The CDR3 sequence: CASSFTGLSTEAFF. The CDR3 DNA is TGTGCCAGCAGCTTTACAGGGTTATCAACTGAAGCTTTCTTT.

As regards this clone: A read error may be the cause here, since a much bigger clone is one base away. Other DNA sequences in this sample translate to the same CDR3. The chain has TRBV7-2 and TRBJ2-1, with D possibly being TRBD1 (5 bases). Germline CDR1 is SGHTA and CDR2 is FQGNSA. V was pared by 3 bases and J by 4 bases, with 7 bases between. CDR3 length: 13 amino acids. The CDR3 here is CASSFSGYNEQFF. The CDR3 nucleotides are TGTGCCAGCAGCTTCTCAGGGTACAATGAGCAGTTCTTC.

The chain combines TRBV11-2 with TRBJ1-5; D is undetermined. Germline CDR1 SGHAT, CDR2 FQNNGV. CDR3 length: 14 residues. V lost 5 bases and J 4 bases, leaving 12 bases between the germline ends. The CDR3 coding sequence is TGTGCCAGCAGCGAGAACGAGTTTAATCAGCCCCAGCATTTT. Its protein is CASSENEFNQPQHF.

The chain is built from TRBV28 and TRBJ1-1, with D hard to call. V shed 5 bases and J shed 0 bases, with 13 bases lying between them. Germline-derived CDR1 and CDR2 are MDHEN and SYDVKM. The CDR3 has 15 amino acids. The CDR3 region has the DNA TGTGCCAGCAGTCCCCAGACACTACTGAACACTGAAGCTTTCTTT. As protein: CASSPQTLLNTEAFF.

The chain links TRBV18 to TRBJ2-3, with 8 bases identical to TRBD1. Germline V gene lookup returns CDR1 KGHSH and CDR2 LQKENI. Unmatched junction bases numbered 4, after V lost 4 bases and J lost 1 base. This CDR3 spans 15 amino acids. In DNA, the CDR3 is TGTGCCAGCTCACTAAAGGACAGGGGCACAGATACGCAGTATTTT. This encodes CASSLKDRGTDTQYF.

This clone was detected only once. V and J are TRBV2 and TRBJ2-7; D ambiguous. Germline assignment: CDR1 SNHLY and CDR2 FYNNEI. The CDR3 has 13 residues. Trimming took 8 bases from V and 3 from J, leaving 14 bases between them. The CDR3 here is CASLPQVGYEQYF. The CDR3, as DNA: TGTGCCAGCCTTCCCCAAGTGGGCTACGAGCAGTACTTC. Together with reference TRBV2 and TRBJ2-7, the CDR3 gives the full variable domain: EPEVTQTPSHQVTQMGQEVILRCVPISNHLYFYWYRQILGQKVEFLVSFYNNEISEKSEIFDDQFSVERPDGSNFTLKIRSTKLEDSAMYFCASLPQVGYEQYFGPGTRLTVT.